This T cell receptor beta chain stems from a study of spatial heterogeneity in lung cancer. Study at large: Raw reads showed each unique TCR and UMI combination turning up more than ten times on average.

Study-level results: Circulating ubiquitous expanded tumor TCRs were observed more frequently at resection than at follow-up.

The CDR3 has 12 amino acids. Germline CDR1 MNHEY, CDR2 SVGAGI. Trimming cost V 6 bases and J 2 bases, with 7 bases left between them. Time point given: sample taken at primary tumor resection. The authors sequenced whole RNA from tumor, nontumor lung or frozen PBMC without sorting. The donors, more than 55 patients with untreated early-stage non-small cell lung cancer, provided the samples. This clonotype was seen ten or more times. The antigen is not known. Unique molecular identifiers tagged every individual TCR cDNA molecule. TCRdb redid the calling of the 5' RACE reads with MiXCR, one entry per CDR3 protein. This sample yields about 29,000 distinct CDR3 sequences, of which 7.5% to 9.5% are seen a single time; about 36% belongs to the top ten.

The clonotype comes from a female donor with early-stage non-small cell lung cancer. The V call is TRBV6-5, the J call TRBJ2-5; D is unclear. Specimen: PBMCs, collected at surgery. This CDR3 is CASRRAQETQYF. The CDR3 coding sequence is TGTGCCAGCAGGCGTGCACAAGAGACCCAGTACTTC.